This T cell receptor (beta chain) was observed in a study of blood T cells in healthy people across ages. Notes on the study in general: Diversity was estimated from one million T cells, and these estimates were considered underestimates. Across the age range, TCR beta diversity per million T cells fell in a roughly linear way.

This clonotype was seen only a few times. Its specificity is not known. Healthy Caucasians from Russia aged 6 to 90 served as donors. Total RNA, at least 6 micrograms per sample, came from PBMCs. Together with a sample-barcoded 5' primer, a J-beta primer mix was included in a second PCR lasting about 7 to 11 cycles. A single record per CDR3 protein comes from TCRdb applying MiXCR to the 5' RACE reads. Among 1.5 million to 1.8 million distinct CDR3 sequences listed, 35% to 45% were seen once. CDR1 is SQVTM, CDR2 ANQGSEA, per germline. V shed 6 bases and J shed 1 base, with 15 bases lying between them. The CDR3 has 14 amino acids.

The V gene is TRBV29-1, the J gene TRBJ1-1, with D possibly matching TRBD1 (6 bases). The sample consisted of blood. The sequence derives from a woman aged 18-35 years in good health. The CDR3 bases are TGCAGCGTAGTTAGACAGGTCTCGAACACTGAAGCTTTCTTT. It encodes CSVVRQVSNTEAFF. Full variable domain (rest looked up from reference TRBV29-1 and TRBJ1-1): SAVISQKPSRDICQRGTSLTIQCQVDSQVTMMFWYRQQPGQSLTLIATANQGSEATYESGFVIDKFPISRPNLTFSTLTVSNMSPEDSSIYLCSVVRQVSNTEAFFGQGTRLTVV.